This T cell receptor beta chain was documented in a study of cytomegalovirus exposure and HLA in healthy donors. Comments on this clone: Its cognate antigen is unknown.

Study results and caveats: A few of the chains that were CMV-associated were confirmed in vitro to be specific for CMV antigens. Overall, about 160 TCR beta chains were annotated as cytomegalovirus-associated.

TCRdb's table, derived via immunoSEQ multiplex PCR, lists solely in-frame clones and lacks some. The data show more than 150,000 clones, approximately 90% seen once. The donors were in the approximately 130-subject validation cohort, distinct from the roughly 700-subject first cohort. Germline V gene data show CDR1 as MNHEY and CDR2 as SVGAGI. The CDR3 has 15 amino acids. V was clipped by 2 bases and J by 5 bases; unmatched bases: 7. The sequenced sample consisted of PBMCs. The chain employs TRBV6-5 and TRBJ2-5; 8 bases match TRBD2. This sequence originates from a man younger than 35 in good health and CMV-seronegative. Here the CDR3 reads CASSYAGGGIETQYF. DNA of the CDR3: TGTGCCAGCAGTTACGCGGGCGGGGGGATTGAGACCCAGTACTTC.